This record covers a single T cell receptor beta chain. Libraries were prepared by immunoSEQ multiplex PCR; TCRdb keeps only in-frame clonotypes and omits some of them. This sample has around 190,000 clones; 82% occur once, and the top ten carry approximately 7.8%. The data stem from a study of blood T cell repertoires in COVID-19. As for the study in general: Whether acute or convalescent, the COVID-19 samples came from the United States, Italy and Spain. T cells, B-cell-depleted T cells, or PBMCs provided the cDNA or gDNA that served as material.

Those enrolled in Seattle joined during active infection and were followed longitudinally afterward. CDR1 and CDR2 from the germline V gene are SGHDT and YYEEEE. V lost 4 bases and J lost 7; bases outside the gene matches: 8. The CDR3 runs to 14 residues. This sequence originates from a woman in her fifties or sixties with COVID-19, enrolled during active disease. The material sequenced was peripheral blood. The chain employs TRBV5-6 and TRBJ1-5, with 7 nucleotides matching TRBD1. CDR3 DNA: TGTGCCAGCAGCCATGACAGGGCTGGGCAGCCCCAGCATTTT. This gives the protein CASSHDRAGQPQHF.